The text below deals with one TCR beta chain. The CDR3 is made up of 18 amino acids. Germline V gene lookup returns CDR1 SGHTA and CDR2 FQGNSA. V lost 5 bases and J lost 7; bases outside the gene matches: 12. Semi-nested PCR with Nested Universal Primer A followed constant-region reverse priming of full-length variable regions. TCRdb fed the 5' RACE reads into MiXCR, producing one record per CDR3 protein. The sample yields approximately 58,000 distinct CDR3 sequences, 26% seen once. Cells sorted as Tregs were CD4+, CD25+ and CD127-/low. Sequencing input: tumor-infiltrating Tregs sorted from the breast tumor. This TCR came from a female donor with breast cancer. The V and J genes are TRBV7-2 and TRBJ2-1, with 15 positions matching TRBD2. CDR3 region: CASSRRTSGRAWGNEQFF. The DNA of the CDR3 is TGTGCCAGCAGCCGACGGACTAGCGGGAGGGCCTGGGGTAATGAGCAGTTCTTC.